A single sample is the source of the 16 T cell receptor beta chains below, sequenced in a study of metastatic and nonmetastatic thyroid tumors. Patients had received no treatment of any kind before thyroid surgery. TCRdb reprocessed the PCR reads using MiXCR. The repertoire has roughly 20,000 clones, more than 35% of them found once; the top ten carry 25% to 30%. The sequenced sample consisted of tumor tissue. Receptors were obtained from a female donor with papillary thyroid cancer or a benign thyroid nodule (not recorded which). Some clones in this sample may be carry-over from other donors' samples.

The genes are TRBV5-1 and TRBJ2-1, with 11 bases that match TRBD2. CDR3 length: 15 amino acids. Germline V gene sequence: CDR1 SGHRS, CDR2 YFSETQ. V was pared by 1 base and J by 7 bases, with 4 bases of the junction left unmatched. The CDR3 protein is CASSLTSGSRNEQFF. CDR3 bases: TGCGCCAGCAGCTTGACTAGCGGGAGTAGGAATGAGCAGTTCTTC.

This clone was found a few times. The chain combines TRBV12-3 or TRBV12-4 with TRBJ2-7; the D gene could be TRBD1 or TRBD2 (6 bases each). There are 14 residues in the CDR3. The V end lost 6 bases, the J end lost 7 bases, and 19 bases lay between the germline ends. In nucleotides, the CDR3 is TGTGCCAGCAGGGGAACGGGGGCGCGAGGGGAGCAGTACTTC. This gives the protein CASRGTGARGEQYF.

J is TRBJ2-1 and V is TRBV24-1; 7 positions agree with TRBD1. V lost 4 bases and J lost 6; bases outside the gene matches: 8. Germline assignment: CDR1 KGHDR and CDR2 SFDVKD. This CDR3 has 15 amino acids. CDR3 nucleotides: TGTGCCACCAGTGACATAGAAAGGGACAGCAATGAGCAGTTCTTC. This translates into CATSDIERDSNEQFF.

This clone was observed a few times. V is TRBV10-3 and J is TRBJ2-7; the D gene is possibly TRBD2 (6 bases). V lost 0 bases to trimming and J lost 4 bases, with 19 bases between them. The V gene's germline CDR1 is ENHRY and CDR2 SYGVKD. This CDR3 is built from 17 residues. The CDR3 region is CAISESGAGTSRYEQYF. The CDR3 nucleotides are TGTGCCATCAGTGAGTCCGGGGCGGGGACTTCGAGGTACGAGCAGTACTTC.

This chain uses TRBV12-3 or TRBV12-4 with TRBJ2-7; D gene uncertain. V was pared by 4 bases and J by 6 bases, with 10 bases between. The CDR3 covers 12 residues. CDR3 nucleotides: TGTGCCAGCAGTTCTCTCTACTCCGAGCAGTACTTC. Translation gives CASSSLYSEQYF.

This clone was recorded a few times. The genes are TRBV5-1 and TRBJ2-1; D is uncertain. Germline V CDR1 and CDR2: SGHRS, YFSETQ. The germline V and J ends were trimmed by 9 bases and 6 bases, with 4 bases remaining between them. The CDR3 is 9 amino acids. The CDR3 region has the DNA TGCGCCATCTTCAATGAGCAGTTCTTC. Its protein is CAIFNEQFF.

The chain carries TRBV6-1 and TRBJ1-5; D unresolved. Germline CDR1 MNHNS, CDR2 SASEGT. The CDR3 covers 14 residues. Trimming stripped 8 bases from V and 4 bases from J, with 15 bases between. The DNA of the CDR3 is TGTGCCAGCGGGAAGATGTTTCGGAATCAGCCCCAGCATTTT. This gives the protein CASGKMFRNQPQHF.

The genes are TRBV7-9 and TRBJ1-4; maybe TRBD1 (5 bases). This CDR3 spans 14 amino acids. V was pared by 5 bases and J by 3 bases, with 10 bases between. Germline-derived CDR1 and CDR2 are SEHNR and FQNEAQ (reference sequence). DNA of the CDR3: TGTGCCAGCAGCACCGGAGGGGCTAATGAAAAACTGTTTTTT. As protein: CASSTGGANEKLFF.

This clone appeared many times. The CDR3 here is CASSLDRDGTDTQYF. Here the CDR3 DNA reads TGTGCCAGCAGCCTCGACAGGGACGGGACAGATACGCAGTATTTT. This chain links TRBV6-2 or TRBV6-3 with TRBJ2-3; 7 bases agree with TRBD1. Germline loops: CDR1 MNHEY, CDR2 SVGEGT. With 6 bases clipped from V and 3 bases from J, the junction kept 9 bases outside the gene matches. CDR3 length equals 15 residues.

This clone has only a few counts. The V call is TRBV11-2, the J call TRBJ1-1; D gene uncertain. The length of the CDR3 is 14 residues. V lost 1 base, J lost 1 base, and 7 bases lay in between. Germline V gene sequence: CDR1 SGHAT, CDR2 FQNNGV. The CDR3 reads CASSLVSRNTEAFF. Here the CDR3 DNA reads TGTGCCAGCAGCTTAGTAAGCAGGAACACTGAAGCTTTCTTT. The entire variable domain, with the rest obtained from reference TRBV11-2 and TRBJ1-1, is as follows: EAGVAQSPRYKIIEKRQSVAFWCNPISGHATLYWYQQILGQGPKLLIQFQNNGVVDDSQLPKDRFSAERLKGVDSTLKIQPAKLEDSAVYLCASSLVSRNTEAFFGQGTRLTVV.

The chain uses TRBV12-3 or TRBV12-4 and TRBJ2-2, with TRBD2 identical over 14 bases. J gave up 4 bases and V 5 bases, and 6 bases lay outside the gene matches. CDR3 length: 17 residues. CDR3 DNA sequence: TGTGCCAGCAGTAGACTAGCGGGAGGGCCGGGCACCGGGGAGCTGTTTTTT. It encodes CASSRLAGGPGTGELFF.

This clone was observed at least ten times. The V gene is TRBV2, the J gene TRBJ2-7; no clear D gene. CDR3 size: 14 residues. Germline V lookup: CDR1 SNHLY, CDR2 FYNNEI. Trimming took 2 bases from V and 2 from J, leaving 10 bases between them. For the CDR3, the DNA is TGTGCCAGCAGTGAAAGTTGGCAGACCTACGAGCAGTACTTC. Protein: CASSESWQTYEQYF.

This clone occurred a few times. The gene calls are TRBV6-1 and TRBJ1-1; tentative D call: TRBD1 (5 bases). Trimming removed 6 bases at V and 1 base at J, with 12 bases between. Germline V gene sequence: CDR1 MNHNS, CDR2 SASEGT. The length of the CDR3 is 14 residues. The CDR3 protein is CASRSGPGNTEAFF. The CDR3 DNA reads as TGTGCCAGCAGGTCGGGGCCTGGGAACACTGAAGCTTTCTTT.

The chain is built from TRBV11-1 and TRBJ2-1, with TRBD2 as a possible D gene (6 bases). Deletions cut 3 bases from V and 0 bases from J, with 9 bases between. Germline-derived CDR1 and CDR2 are SGHAT and FQDESV (reference sequence). This CDR3 contains 15 residues. CDR3 region: CASSFRGASYNEQFF. The CDR3 DNA reads TGTGCCAGCAGCTTTCGCGGGGCCTCCTACAATGAGCAGTTCTTC. Based on the CDR3 plus reference TRBV11-1 and TRBJ2-1, the full variable domain is EAEVAQSPRYKITEKSQAVAFWCDPISGHATLYWYRQILGQGPELLVQFQDESVVDDSQLPKDRFSAERLKGVDSTLKIQPAELGDSAMYLCASSFRGASYNEQFFGPGTRLTVL.

The sample holds a few counts of this clone. The V and J genes are TRBV7-2 and TRBJ2-7; TRBD1 might be the D (6 bases). Trimming pared 4 bases from V and 6 bases from J, leaving 10 bases between. The CDR3 runs to 12 residues. The germline gives CDR1 SGHTA, CDR2 FQGNSA. DNA for the CDR3: TGTGCCAGCAGCTCACAGGGTATCGAGCAGTACTTC. Its translation is CASSSQGIEQYF.

This clone was counted a few times. The chain uses TRBV7-9 and TRBJ2-7; D not resolved. Trimming removed 8 bases at V and 1 base at J, with 6 bases between. Germline V gives CDR1 SEHNR, CDR2 FQNEAQ (reference sequence). This CDR3 comprises 11 residues. This CDR3 reads CASGPSYEQYF. CDR3 nucleotides: TGTGCCAGCGGTCCGTCCTACGAGCAGTACTTC. Filled out from reference TRBV7-9 and TRBJ2-7, the complete variable domain reads DTGVSQNPRHKITKRGQNVTFRCDPISEHNRLYWYRQTLGQGPEFLTYFQNEAQLEKSRLLSDRFSAERPKGSFSTLEIQRTEQGDSAMYLCASGPSYEQYFGPGTRLTVT.